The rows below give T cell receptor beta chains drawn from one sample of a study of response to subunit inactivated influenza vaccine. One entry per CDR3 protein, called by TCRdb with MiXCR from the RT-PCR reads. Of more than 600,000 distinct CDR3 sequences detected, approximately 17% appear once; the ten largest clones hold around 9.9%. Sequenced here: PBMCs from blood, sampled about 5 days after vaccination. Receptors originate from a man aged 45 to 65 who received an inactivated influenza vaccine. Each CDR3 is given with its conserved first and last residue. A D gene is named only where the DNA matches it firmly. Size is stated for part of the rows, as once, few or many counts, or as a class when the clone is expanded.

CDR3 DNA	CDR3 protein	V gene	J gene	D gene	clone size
TGCGCCAGCAGCTTTGGCGGGGGGAGCTCCTACGAGCAGTACTTC	CASSFGGGSSYEQYF	TRBV7-2	TRBJ2-7	TRBD2	few
TGCAGTGCAGGACTAGCGGGGTATAGCACAGATACGCAGTATTTT	CSAGLAGYSTDTQYF	TRBV20-1	TRBJ2-3	TRBD2	many
TGTGCCAGCAGTTTTGTAGTTCGGGGGGGCCTAAACGGGGAGCTGTTTTTT	CASSFVVRGGLNGELFF	TRBV28	TRBJ2-2	TRBD2	-
TGTGCTAGTGGTTTCTCCATTATCCATGAGCAGTTCTTC	CASGFSIIHEQFF	TRBV12-5	TRBJ2-1	-	-
TGCAGTGCCACGGCCGAATTTTATCAAGAGACCCAGTACTTC	CSATAEFYQETQYF	TRBV20-1	TRBJ2-5	-	few
TGCGCCAGCAGCTTGCCGACACGAGGCTACACCTTC	CASSLPTRGYTF	TRBV5-1	TRBJ1-2	-	-
TGTGCCAGCAGCCGGGAATACAATGAGCAGTTCTTC	CASSREYNEQFF	TRBV12-3/TRBV12-4	TRBJ2-1	-	many
TGCGCCAGCAGCTTACAGGGATCCTACAATGAGCAGTTCTTC	CASSLQGSYNEQFF	TRBV5-1	TRBJ2-1	-	many
TGTGCCAGCAGTTACTCGACAGGGCAGCCCTACGAGCAGTACTTC	CASSYSTGQPYEQYF	TRBV6-5	TRBJ2-7	TRBD1	few
TGCGCCAGCAGCTTAACAGGGACTCAAGAGACCCAGTACTTC	CASSLTGTQETQYF	TRBV5-1	TRBJ2-5	-	few
TGCGCCAGCAGCTTGGAGCTCTCGGCTGGCTCCTACGAGCAGTACTTC	CASSLELSAGSYEQYF	TRBV5-1	TRBJ2-7	-	-
TGCGCCAGCAAATACTTACCGGGGATCCAAGAGACCCAGTACTTC	CASKYLPGIQETQYF	TRBV5-1	TRBJ2-5	-	-
TGTGCCAGCACTCGGGGGCTAGCGGTTTCCTACAATGAGCAGTTCTTC	CASTRGLAVSYNEQFF	TRBV28	TRBJ2-1	-	many
TGCAGTGCAGGAGGACAGGGGATGTATGGCTACACCTTC	CSAGGQGMYGYTF	TRBV20-1	TRBJ1-2	TRBD1	-
TGCGCCAGCAGCCCACTTCCTAGGGGCTCCTACGAGCAGTACTTC	CASSPLPRGSYEQYF	TRBV5-1	TRBJ2-7	-	many